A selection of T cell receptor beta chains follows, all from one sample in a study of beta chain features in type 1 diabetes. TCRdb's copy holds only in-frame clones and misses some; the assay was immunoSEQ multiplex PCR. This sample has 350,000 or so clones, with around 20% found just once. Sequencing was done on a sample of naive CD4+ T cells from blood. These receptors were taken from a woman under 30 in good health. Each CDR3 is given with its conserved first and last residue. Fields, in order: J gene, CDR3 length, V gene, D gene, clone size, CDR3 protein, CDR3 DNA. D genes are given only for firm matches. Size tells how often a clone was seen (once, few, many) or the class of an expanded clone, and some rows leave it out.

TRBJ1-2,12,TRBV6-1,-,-,CASSEVNYGYTF,TGTGCCAGCAGCGAGGTTAACTATGGCTACACCTTC
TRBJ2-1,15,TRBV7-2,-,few,CASSLGWGVRNEQFF,TGTGCCAGCAGCTTAGGTTGGGGGGTGCGGAATGAGCAGTTCTTC
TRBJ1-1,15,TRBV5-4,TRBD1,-,CASSPRDRDRTEAFF,TGTGCCAGCAGCCCCCGGGACAGGGACCGCACTGAAGCTTTCTTT
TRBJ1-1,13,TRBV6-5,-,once,CASSYGKNTEAFF,TGTGCCAGCAGTTATGGCAAGAACACTGAAGCTTTCTTT
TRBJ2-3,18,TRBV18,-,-,CASSPYDRVSSGTDTQYF,TGTGCCAGCTCACCATATGACAGAGTCTCTTCAGGCACAGATACGCAGTATTTT
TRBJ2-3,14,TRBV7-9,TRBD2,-,CASSFETSGNTQYF,TGTGCCAGCAGTTTCGAGACTAGCGGTAATACGCAGTATTTT
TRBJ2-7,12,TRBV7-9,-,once,CASSLVDGEQYF,TGTGCCAGCAGCTTAGTAGACGGGGAGCAGTACTTC
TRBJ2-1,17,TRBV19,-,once,CASSPTSGQGSYNEQFF,TGTGCCAGTAGTCCAACTTCGGGACAAGGCTCCTACAATGAGCAGTTCTTC
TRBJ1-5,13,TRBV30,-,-,CAWGGQGNQPQHF,TGTGCCTGGGGCGGCCAGGGAAACCAGCCCCAGCATTTT
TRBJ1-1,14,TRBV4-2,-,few,CASSQTDTNTEAFF,TGTGCCAGCAGCCAAACGGACACGAACACTGAAGCTTTCTTT
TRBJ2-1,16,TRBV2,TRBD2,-,CASSDPGTSGGNEQFF,TGTGCCAGCAGCGACCCCGGGACTAGCGGGGGTAATGAGCAGTTCTTC
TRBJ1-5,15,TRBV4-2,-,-,CASSQDSINRQPQHF,TGTGCCAGCAGCCAAGATTCGATAAATAGACAGCCCCAGCATTTT
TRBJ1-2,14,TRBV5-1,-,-,CASALVTPHYGYTF,TGCGCCAGCGCCTTGGTAACTCCACACTATGGCTACACCTTC
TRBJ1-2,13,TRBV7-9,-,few,CASSADRIYGYTF,TGTGCCAGCAGCGCGGACAGAATCTATGGCTACACCTTC
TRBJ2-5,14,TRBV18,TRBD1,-,CASSPPGTEETRYF,TGTGCCAGCTCACCACCCGGGACAGAGGAGACCCGGTACTTC
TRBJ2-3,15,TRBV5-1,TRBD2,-,CASSGSGGPTDTQYF,TGCGCCAGCAGCGGGAGCGGGGGGCCCACAGATACGCAGTATTTT
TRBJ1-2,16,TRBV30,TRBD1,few,CAWRPNPGTGNYGYTF,TGTGCCTGGAGACCGAACCCCGGGACAGGAAACTATGGCTACACCTTC
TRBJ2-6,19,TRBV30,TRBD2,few,CAWSGTSGGPAPGANVLTF,TGTGCCTGGAGCGGGACTAGCGGGGGCCCGGCGCCCGGGGCCAACGTCCTGACTTTC
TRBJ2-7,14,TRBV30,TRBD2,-,CAWSVGLARVEQYF,TGTGCCTGGAGTGTCGGACTAGCAAGGGTCGAGCAGTACTTC
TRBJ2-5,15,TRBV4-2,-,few,CASSQEPAGQETQYF,TGTGCCAGCAGCCAAGAGCCGGCAGGACAAGAGACCCAGTACTTC
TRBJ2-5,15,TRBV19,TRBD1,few,CASSSIQGQEETQYF,TGTGCCAGTAGTTCGATACAAGGACAGGAGGAGACCCAGTACTTC
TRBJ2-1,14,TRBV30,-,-,CAWRSNLGYNEQFF,TGTGCCTGGAGATCGAACCTAGGCTACAATGAGCAGTTCTTC
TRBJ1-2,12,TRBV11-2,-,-,CASSFQQRGYTF,TGTGCCAGCAGCTTTCAACAGAGAGGCTACACCTTC
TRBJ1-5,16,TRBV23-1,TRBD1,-,CASSHLGTGSNQPQHF,TGCGCCAGCAGTCACCTGGGGACAGGGAGCAATCAGCCCCAGCATTTT
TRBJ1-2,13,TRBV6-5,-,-,CASSYSNGLGYTF,TGTGCCAGCAGTTACTCGAATGGACTTGGCTACACCTTC
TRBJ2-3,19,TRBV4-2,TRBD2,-,CASSQNRFLAGGGTDTQYF,TGTGCCAGCAGCCAAAACCGCTTTCTAGCGGGAGGTGGAACAGATACGCAGTATTTT
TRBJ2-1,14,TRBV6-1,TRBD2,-,CASGRARTYNEQFF,TGTGCCTCGGGGAGGGCCAGAACTTACAATGAGCAGTTCTTC
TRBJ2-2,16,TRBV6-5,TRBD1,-,CASSYPGQGYTGELFF,TGTGCCAGCAGTTACCCGGGACAGGGGTACACCGGGGAGCTGTTTTTT
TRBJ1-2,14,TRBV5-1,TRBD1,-,CASSPPRDSYGYTF,TGCGCCAGCAGCCCCCCACGGGACAGCTATGGCTACACCTTC
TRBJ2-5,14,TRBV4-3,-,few,CASSQDLSQETQYF,TGCGCCAGCAGCCAAGATCTCTCCCAAGAGACCCAGTACTTC
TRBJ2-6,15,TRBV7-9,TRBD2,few,CATHGGGSGANVLTF,TGTGCCACTCACGGCGGGGGCTCTGGGGCCAACGTCCTGACTTTC
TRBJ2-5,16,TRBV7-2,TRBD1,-,CASSLGLQGPQETQYF,TGTGCCAGCAGCTTGGGATTACAGGGGCCCCAAGAGACCCAGTACTTC
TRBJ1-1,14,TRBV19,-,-,CASRNSFPNTEAFF,TGTGCCAGCCGGAACAGCTTCCCGAACACTGAAGCTTTCTTT
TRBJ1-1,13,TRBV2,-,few,CASSPELNTEAFF,TGTGCCAGCAGCCCGGAGCTGAACACTGAAGCTTTCTTT
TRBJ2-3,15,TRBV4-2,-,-,CASSQGGASTDTQYF,TGTGCCAGCAGCCAAGGTGGGGCCTCCACAGATACGCAGTATTTT
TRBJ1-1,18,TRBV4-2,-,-,CASSQEPARRGLNTEAFF,TGTGCCAGCAGCCAAGAACCGGCCAGGAGGGGCCTGAACACTGAAGCTTTCTTT
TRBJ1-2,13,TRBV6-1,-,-,CASSPTENYGYTF,TGTGCCAGCAGCCCCACAGAGAACTATGGCTACACCTTC
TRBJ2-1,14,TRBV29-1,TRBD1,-,CSVEGQGVNNEQFF,TGCAGCGTTGAAGGACAGGGGGTTAACAATGAGCAGTTCTTC
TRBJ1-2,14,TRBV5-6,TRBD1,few,CASSLDRESYGYTF,TGTGCCAGCAGCCTCGACAGGGAGAGCTATGGCTACACCTTC
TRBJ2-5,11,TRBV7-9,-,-,CASSPERTQYF,TGTGCCAGCAGCCCCGAGAGGACCCAGTACTTC
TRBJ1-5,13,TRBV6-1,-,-,CASRRDSNQPQHF,TGTGCCAGCAGGAGGGATAGCAATCAGCCCCAGCATTTT
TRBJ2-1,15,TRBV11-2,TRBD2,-,CASSRSGLARYEQFF,TGTGCCAGCAGCCGTTCGGGACTAGCAAGGTATGAGCAGTTCTTC
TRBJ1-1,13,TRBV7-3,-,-,CASSYGQNTEAFF,TGTGCCAGCAGCTACGGACAGAACACTGAAGCTTTCTTT
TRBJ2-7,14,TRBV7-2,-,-,CASSLEHGVGEQYF,TGTGCCAGCAGCTTAGAACACGGAGTGGGCGAGCAGTACTTC
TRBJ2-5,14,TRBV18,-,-,CASSPTQGQETQYF,TGTGCCAGCTCACCAACCCAGGGACAAGAGACCCAGTACTTC